This is a list of T cell receptor beta chains from one sample in a study of cytomegalovirus exposure and HLA in healthy donors. Clones were read by immunoSEQ multiplex PCR, and TCRdb kept only the in-frame ones, dropping some. Seen here are about 400,000 clones, about nine tenths observed once, and the top ten hold about 0.8%. The sequenced material came from PBMCs. The receptors shown here come from a woman aged 18 to 35 in good health and CMV-seronegative. Both conserved end residues are part of each CDR3. The D gene is left open where the match is weak. Size is omitted from some rows. Given values are once, few, many or a class for expanded clones.

abundance: NA
d_gene: NA
v_gene: TRBV30
j_gene: TRBJ1-1
CDR3aa: CAWTRPTGGGEAFF
CDR3nt: TGTGCCTGGACCCGACCAACGGGGGGCGGTGAAGCTTTCTTT

abundance: NA
d_gene: TRBD2
v_gene: TRBV5-6
j_gene: TRBJ2-7
CDR3aa: CASSLGGSGGPPYEQYF
CDR3nt: TGTGCCAGCAGCTTGGGAGGTAGCGGGGGGCCTCCTTACGAGCAGTACTTC

abundance: NA
d_gene: TRBD1
v_gene: TRBV9
j_gene: TRBJ2-3
CDR3aa: CASSGTGGGGADTQYF
CDR3nt: TGTGCCAGCAGCGGGACAGGGGGTGGAGGCGCAGATACGCAGTATTTT

abundance: NA
d_gene: NA
v_gene: TRBV7-4
j_gene: TRBJ1-5
CDR3aa: CASSLASRDTQPQHF
CDR3nt: TGTGCCAGCAGCTTAGCGAGTAGGGACACTCAGCCCCAGCATTTT

abundance: NA
d_gene: NA
v_gene: TRBV4-2
j_gene: TRBJ2-7
CDR3aa: CASSQEILASYEQYF
CDR3nt: TGTGCCAGCAGCCAAGAGATCCTAGCTTCCTACGAGCAGTACTTC

abundance: once
d_gene: NA
v_gene: TRBV19
j_gene: TRBJ2-7
CDR3aa: CASSIGGGGASYEQYF
CDR3nt: TGTGCCAGTAGTATAGGAGGAGGGGGCGCCTCCTACGAGCAGTACTTC

abundance: NA
d_gene: NA
v_gene: TRBV6-1
j_gene: TRBJ1-5
CDR3aa: CASSEPPLYQPQHF
CDR3nt: TGTGCCAGCAGTGAACCCCCCCTCTATCAGCCCCAGCATTTT

abundance: NA
d_gene: NA
v_gene: TRBV29-1
j_gene: TRBJ1-2
CDR3aa: CSVVGGANYGYTF
CDR3nt: TGCAGCGTTGTTGGCGGGGCTAACTATGGCTACACCTTC

abundance: few
d_gene: TRBD1
v_gene: TRBV7-9
j_gene: TRBJ1-2
CDR3aa: CASKGGDHYGYTF
CDR3nt: TGTGCCAGCAAAGGGGGCGACCACTATGGCTACACCTTC

abundance: NA
d_gene: TRBD1
v_gene: TRBV5-4
j_gene: TRBJ2-6
CDR3aa: CASSNGQGVYSGANVLTF
CDR3nt: TGTGCCAGCAGCAACGGACAGGGGGTCTACTCTGGGGCCAACGTCCTGACTTTC

abundance: NA
d_gene: NA
v_gene: TRBV29-1
j_gene: TRBJ2-5
CDR3aa: CSARSVRETQYF
CDR3nt: TGCAGCGCTCGATCGGTGAGGGAGACCCAGTACTTC

abundance: NA
d_gene: NA
v_gene: TRBV9
j_gene: TRBJ1-3
CDR3aa: CASSSGFRGNTIYF
CDR3nt: TGTGCCAGCAGCTCAGGATTTCGAGGAAACACCATATATTTT

abundance: NA
d_gene: NA
v_gene: TRBV28
j_gene: TRBJ1-1
CDR3aa: CASSQGGGTEAFF
CDR3nt: TGTGCCAGCAGTCAAGGGGGGGGCACTGAAGCTTTCTTT

abundance: NA
d_gene: TRBD1
v_gene: TRBV28
j_gene: TRBJ2-5
CDR3aa: CAISRDRGFWYQETQYF
CDR3nt: TGTGCCATTAGCCGGGACAGGGGGTTTTGGTACCAAGAGACCCAGTACTTC

abundance: NA
d_gene: TRBD2
v_gene: TRBV27
j_gene: TRBJ2-3
CDR3aa: CASSLRLAYTDTQYF
CDR3nt: TGTGCCAGCAGCCTTAGACTAGCTTACACAGATACGCAGTATTTT

abundance: NA
d_gene: NA
v_gene: TRBV5-6
j_gene: TRBJ1-2
CDR3aa: CASSGVDYGYTF
CDR3nt: TGTGCCAGCTCGGGAGTGGACTATGGCTACACCTTC

abundance: NA
d_gene: TRBD1
v_gene: TRBV11-2
j_gene: TRBJ2-7
CDR3aa: CASSLRDRGYYEQYF
CDR3nt: TGTGCCAGCAGCTTAAGGGACAGGGGGTACTACGAGCAGTACTTC

abundance: NA
d_gene: NA
v_gene: TRBV2
j_gene: TRBJ1-2
CDR3aa: CASLLLRSKTF
CDR3nt: TGTGCCAGCCTGCTCCTGCGGAGTAAAACCTTC

abundance: few
d_gene: TRBD1
v_gene: TRBV6-6
j_gene: TRBJ2-7
CDR3aa: CASSRSTGNEQYF
CDR3nt: TGTGCCAGCAGTCGCTCGACAGGGAACGAGCAGTACTTC

abundance: NA
d_gene: TRBD2
v_gene: TRBV7-2
j_gene: TRBJ2-1
CDR3aa: CASSSTGLAGDEQFF
CDR3nt: TGTGCCAGCAGCTCGACGGGACTAGCGGGCGATGAGCAGTTCTTC

abundance: NA
d_gene: NA
v_gene: TRBV2
j_gene: TRBJ1-4
CDR3aa: CASSSGQQKLFF
CDR3nt: TGTGCCAGCAGTTCAGGTCAACAAAAACTGTTTTTT

abundance: NA
d_gene: NA
v_gene: TRBV10-3
j_gene: TRBJ2-3
CDR3aa: CAISPTGGTDTQYF
CDR3nt: TGTGCCATCAGCCCGACAGGAGGCACAGATACGCAGTATTTT

abundance: NA
d_gene: TRBD2
v_gene: TRBV6-5
j_gene: TRBJ2-3
CDR3aa: CASSYRGVGYTDTQYF
CDR3nt: TGTGCCAGCAGTTATCGGGGGGTCGGCTACACAGATACGCAGTATTTT

abundance: NA
d_gene: NA
v_gene: TRBV19
j_gene: TRBJ2-1
CDR3aa: CASKSSGRSGEQFF
CDR3nt: TGTGCCAGTAAGTCCAGCGGGCGGTCCGGGGAGCAGTTCTTC

abundance: NA
d_gene: NA
v_gene: TRBV27
j_gene: TRBJ2-7
CDR3aa: CASSLASGGTYEQYF
CDR3nt: TGTGCCAGCAGTTTAGCGTCGGGCGGGACCTACGAGCAGTACTTC

abundance: NA
d_gene: TRBD1
v_gene: TRBV27
j_gene: TRBJ2-2
CDR3aa: CASRLFSGQDPGELFF
CDR3nt: TGTGCCAGCAGATTATTTTCGGGACAGGATCCCGGGGAGCTGTTTTTT

abundance: NA
d_gene: TRBD1
v_gene: TRBV10-1
j_gene: TRBJ2-2
CDR3aa: CASSTGYTGELFF
CDR3nt: TGCGCCAGTTCGACAGGGTACACCGGGGAGCTGTTTTTT

abundance: NA
d_gene: NA
v_gene: TRBV30
j_gene: TRBJ2-2
CDR3aa: CALDPEVGELFF
CDR3nt: TGTGCCTTAGATCCGGAGGTGGGGGAGCTGTTTTTT

abundance: NA
d_gene: NA
v_gene: TRBV27
j_gene: TRBJ2-2
CDR3aa: CASSARLLNGELFF
CDR3nt: TGTGCCAGCAGTGCCAGACTTCTAAACGGGGAGCTGTTTTTT